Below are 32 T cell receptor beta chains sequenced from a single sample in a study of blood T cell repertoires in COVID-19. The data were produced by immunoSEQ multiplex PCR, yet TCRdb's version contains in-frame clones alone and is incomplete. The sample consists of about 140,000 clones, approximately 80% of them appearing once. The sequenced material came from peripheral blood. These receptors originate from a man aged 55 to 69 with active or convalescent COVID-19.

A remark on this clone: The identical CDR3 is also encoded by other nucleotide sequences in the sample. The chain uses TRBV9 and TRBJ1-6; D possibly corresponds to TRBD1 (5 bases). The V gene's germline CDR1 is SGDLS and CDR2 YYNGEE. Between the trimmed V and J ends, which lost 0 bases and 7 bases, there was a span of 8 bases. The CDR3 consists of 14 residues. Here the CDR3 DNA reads TGTGCCAGCAGCGTAGGGGGGGAGAATTCACCCCTCCACTTT. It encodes CASSVGGENSPLHF.

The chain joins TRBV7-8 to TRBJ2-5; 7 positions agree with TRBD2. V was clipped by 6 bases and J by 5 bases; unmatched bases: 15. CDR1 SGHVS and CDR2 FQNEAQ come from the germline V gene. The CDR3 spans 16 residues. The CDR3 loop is CASSQVGGRVEETQYF. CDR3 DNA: TGTGCCAGCAGTCAAGTGGGTGGGAGGGTAGAGGAGACCCAGTACTTC.

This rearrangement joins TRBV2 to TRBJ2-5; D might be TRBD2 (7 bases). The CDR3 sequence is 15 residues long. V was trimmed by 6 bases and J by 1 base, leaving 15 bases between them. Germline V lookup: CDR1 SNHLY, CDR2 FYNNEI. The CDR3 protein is CASSNDAGAQETQYF. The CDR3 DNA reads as TGTGCCAGCAGCAACGACGCGGGGGCCCAAGAGACCCAGTACTTC.

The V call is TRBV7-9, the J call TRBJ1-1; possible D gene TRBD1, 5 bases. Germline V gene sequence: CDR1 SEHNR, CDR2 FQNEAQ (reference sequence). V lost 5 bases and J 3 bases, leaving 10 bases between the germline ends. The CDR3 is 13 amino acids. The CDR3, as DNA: TGTGCCAGCAGCCCTCGGGGGGACACTGAAGCTTTCTTT. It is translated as CASSPRGDTEAFF.

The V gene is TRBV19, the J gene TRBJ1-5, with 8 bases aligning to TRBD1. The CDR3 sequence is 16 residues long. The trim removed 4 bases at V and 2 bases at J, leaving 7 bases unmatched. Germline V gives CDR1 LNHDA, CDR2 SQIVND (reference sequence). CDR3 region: CASSTQDRAGNQPQHF. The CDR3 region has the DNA TGTGCCAGTAGTACCCAGGACAGGGCGGGCAATCAGCCCCAGCATTTT. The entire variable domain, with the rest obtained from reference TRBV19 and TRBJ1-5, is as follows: DGGITQSPKYLFRKEGQNVTLSCEQNLNHDAMYWYRQDPGQGLRLIYYSQIVNDFQKGDIAEGYSVSREKKESFPLTVTSAQKNPTAFYLCASSTQDRAGNQPQHFGDGTRLSIL.

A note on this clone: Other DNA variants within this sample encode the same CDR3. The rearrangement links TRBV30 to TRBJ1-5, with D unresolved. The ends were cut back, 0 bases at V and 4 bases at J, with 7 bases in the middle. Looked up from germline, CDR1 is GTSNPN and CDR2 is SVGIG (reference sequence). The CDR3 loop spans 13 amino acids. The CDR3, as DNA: TGTGCCTGGAGTGTAAGGGAGAATCAGCCCCAGCATTTT. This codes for CAWSVRENQPQHF.

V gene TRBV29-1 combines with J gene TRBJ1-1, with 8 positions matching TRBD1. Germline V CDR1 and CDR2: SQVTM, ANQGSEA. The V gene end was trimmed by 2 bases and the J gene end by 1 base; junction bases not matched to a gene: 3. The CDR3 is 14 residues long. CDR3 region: CSVETGQENTEAFF. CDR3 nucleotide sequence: TGCAGCGTTGAAACGGGACAGGAGAACACTGAAGCTTTCTTT.

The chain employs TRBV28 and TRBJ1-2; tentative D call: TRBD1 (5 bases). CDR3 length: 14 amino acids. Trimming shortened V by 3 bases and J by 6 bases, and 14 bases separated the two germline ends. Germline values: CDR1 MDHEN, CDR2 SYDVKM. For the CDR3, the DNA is TGTGCCAGCAGTTTTAGCAGGGAAGTTAATGGCTACACCTTC. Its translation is CASSFSREVNGYTF.

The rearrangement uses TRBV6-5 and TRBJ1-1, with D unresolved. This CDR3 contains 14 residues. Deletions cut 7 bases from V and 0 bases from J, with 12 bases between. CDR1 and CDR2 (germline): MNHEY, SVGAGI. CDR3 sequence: CASTSFQVNTEAFF. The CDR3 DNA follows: TGTGCCAGCACTTCGTTCCAGGTGAACACTGAAGCTTTCTTT.

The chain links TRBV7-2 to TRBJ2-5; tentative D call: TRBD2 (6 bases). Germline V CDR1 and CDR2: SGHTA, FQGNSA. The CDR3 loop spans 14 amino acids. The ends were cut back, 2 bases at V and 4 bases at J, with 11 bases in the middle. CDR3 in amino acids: CASSLSGVGETQYF. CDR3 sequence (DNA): TGTGCCAGCAGCTTATCGGGAGTTGGAGAGACCCAGTACTTC.

CDR3 sequence: CASSLPGTAQETQYF. The CDR3 DNA reads TGTGCCAGTAGTCTCCCGGGGACAGCCCAAGAGACCCAGTACTTC. The rearrangement uses TRBV19 and TRBJ2-5; 7 bases match TRBD1. V was clipped by 5 bases and J by 1 base; unmatched bases: 7. CDR3 length equals 15 residues. The germline V gene encodes CDR1 LNHDA and CDR2 SQIVND (reference sequence).

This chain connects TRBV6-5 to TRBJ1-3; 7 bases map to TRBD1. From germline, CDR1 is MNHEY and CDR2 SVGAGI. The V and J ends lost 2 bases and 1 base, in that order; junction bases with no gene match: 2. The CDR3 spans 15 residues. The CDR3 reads CASSYQTGSGNTIYF. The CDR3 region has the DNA TGTGCCAGCAGTTACCAGACAGGGTCTGGAAACACCATATATTTT.

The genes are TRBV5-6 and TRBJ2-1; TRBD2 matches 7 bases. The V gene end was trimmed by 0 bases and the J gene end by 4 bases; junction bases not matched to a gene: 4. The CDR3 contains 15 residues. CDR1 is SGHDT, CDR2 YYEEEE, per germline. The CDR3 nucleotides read TGTGCCAGCAGCTTGGGGCTAGCGGAATACAATGAGCAGTTCTTC. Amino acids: CASSLGLAEYNEQFF.

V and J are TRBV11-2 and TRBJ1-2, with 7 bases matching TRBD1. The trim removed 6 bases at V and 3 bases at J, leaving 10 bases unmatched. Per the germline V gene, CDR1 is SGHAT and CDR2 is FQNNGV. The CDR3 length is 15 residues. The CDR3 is CASRSPRTGDYGYTF. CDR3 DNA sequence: TGTGCCAGCAGATCCCCTCGAACAGGGGACTATGGCTACACCTTC.

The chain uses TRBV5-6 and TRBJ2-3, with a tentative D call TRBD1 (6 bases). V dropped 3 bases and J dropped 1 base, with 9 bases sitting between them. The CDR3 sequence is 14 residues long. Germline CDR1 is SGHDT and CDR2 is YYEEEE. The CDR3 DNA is TGTGCCAGCAGCTCAGGGGCACGCACAGATACGCAGTATTTT. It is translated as CASSSGARTDTQYF.

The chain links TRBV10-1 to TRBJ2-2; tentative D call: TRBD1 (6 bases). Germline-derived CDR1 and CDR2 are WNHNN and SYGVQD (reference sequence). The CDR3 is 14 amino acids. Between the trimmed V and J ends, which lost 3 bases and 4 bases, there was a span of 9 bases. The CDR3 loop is CASSDGDITGELFF. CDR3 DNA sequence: TGCGCCAGCAGTGATGGGGACATCACCGGGGAGCTGTTTTTT.

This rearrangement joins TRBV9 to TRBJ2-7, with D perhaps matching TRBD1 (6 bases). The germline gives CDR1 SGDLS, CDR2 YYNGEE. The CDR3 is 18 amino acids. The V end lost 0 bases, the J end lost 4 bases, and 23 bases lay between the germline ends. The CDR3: CASSVAITGPSLVYEQYF. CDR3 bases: TGTGCCAGCAGCGTAGCTATCACAGGGCCATCCCTAGTATACGAGCAGTACTTC.

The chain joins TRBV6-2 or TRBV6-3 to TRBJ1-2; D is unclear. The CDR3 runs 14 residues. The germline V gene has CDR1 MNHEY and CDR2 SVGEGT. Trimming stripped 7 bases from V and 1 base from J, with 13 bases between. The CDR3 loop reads CASTPDFFNYGYTF. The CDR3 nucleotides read TGTGCCAGCACCCCGGACTTTTTTAACTATGGCTACACCTTC.

The CDR3, as DNA: TGCAGTGCTCCCCAGGGGGGTAGGCCGTTCTTC. This translates into CSAPQGGRPFF. This rearrangement joins TRBV20-1 to TRBJ2-1; perhaps TRBD1 as D (7 bases). The ends were cut back, 5 bases at V and 15 bases at J, with 17 bases in the middle. Per germline, CDR1 DFQATT and CDR2 SNEGSKA (reference sequence). There are 11 residues in the CDR3.

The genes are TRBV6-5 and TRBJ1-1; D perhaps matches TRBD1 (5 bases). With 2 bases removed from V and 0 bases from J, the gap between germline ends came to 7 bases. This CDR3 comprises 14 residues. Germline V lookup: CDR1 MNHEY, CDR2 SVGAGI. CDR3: CASSYRGLNTEAFF. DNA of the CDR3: TGTGCCAGCAGTTACAGGGGTTTGAACACTGAAGCTTTCTTT.

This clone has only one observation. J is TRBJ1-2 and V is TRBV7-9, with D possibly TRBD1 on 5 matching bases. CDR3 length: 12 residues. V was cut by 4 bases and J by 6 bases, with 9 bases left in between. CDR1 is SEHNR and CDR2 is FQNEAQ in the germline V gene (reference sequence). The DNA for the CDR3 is TGTGCCAGCAGCTCCTGGGGGGATGGCTACACCTTC. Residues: CASSSWGDGYTF.

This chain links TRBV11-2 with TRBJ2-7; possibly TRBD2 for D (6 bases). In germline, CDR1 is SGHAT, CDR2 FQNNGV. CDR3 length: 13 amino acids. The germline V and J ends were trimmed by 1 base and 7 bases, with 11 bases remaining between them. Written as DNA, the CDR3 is TGTGCCAGCAGCTTAGGGGGCGGGAATGAGCAGTACTTC. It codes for CASSLGGGNEQYF.

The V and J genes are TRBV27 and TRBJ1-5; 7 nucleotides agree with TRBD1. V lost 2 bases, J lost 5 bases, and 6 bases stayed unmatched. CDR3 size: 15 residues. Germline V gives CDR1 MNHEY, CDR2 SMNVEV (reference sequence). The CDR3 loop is CASSLRETGYQPQHF. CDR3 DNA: TGTGCCAGCAGTTTAAGGGAGACAGGGTATCAGCCCCAGCATTTT.

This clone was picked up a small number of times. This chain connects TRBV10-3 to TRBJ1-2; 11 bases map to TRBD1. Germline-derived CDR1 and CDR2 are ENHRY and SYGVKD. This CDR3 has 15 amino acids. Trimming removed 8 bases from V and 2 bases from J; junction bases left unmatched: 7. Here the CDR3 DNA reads TGTGCCATCGCGCCCGGGACAGGGGGAAACTATGGCTACACCTTC. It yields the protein CAIAPGTGGNYGYTF.

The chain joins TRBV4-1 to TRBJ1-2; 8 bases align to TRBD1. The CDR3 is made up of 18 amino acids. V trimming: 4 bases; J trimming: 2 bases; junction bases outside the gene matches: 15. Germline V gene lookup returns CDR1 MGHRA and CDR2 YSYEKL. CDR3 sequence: CASSPVGQGALQNYGYTF. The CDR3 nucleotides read TGCGCCAGCAGCCCCGTTGGGCAGGGGGCTCTGCAAAACTATGGCTACACCTTC.

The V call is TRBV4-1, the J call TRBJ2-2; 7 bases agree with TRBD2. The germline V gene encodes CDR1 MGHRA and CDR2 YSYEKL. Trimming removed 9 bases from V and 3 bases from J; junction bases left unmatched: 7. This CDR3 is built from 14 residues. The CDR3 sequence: CASTGTTHTGELFF. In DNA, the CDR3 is TGCGCCAGTACCGGGACTACCCACACCGGGGAGCTGTTTTTT.

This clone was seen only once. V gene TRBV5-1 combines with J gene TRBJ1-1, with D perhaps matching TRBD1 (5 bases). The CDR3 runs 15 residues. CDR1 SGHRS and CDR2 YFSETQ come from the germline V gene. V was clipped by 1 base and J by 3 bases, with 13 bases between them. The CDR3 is CASSLIGRVDTEAFF. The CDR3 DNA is TGCGCCAGCAGCTTGATCGGCAGGGTTGACACTGAAGCTTTCTTT.

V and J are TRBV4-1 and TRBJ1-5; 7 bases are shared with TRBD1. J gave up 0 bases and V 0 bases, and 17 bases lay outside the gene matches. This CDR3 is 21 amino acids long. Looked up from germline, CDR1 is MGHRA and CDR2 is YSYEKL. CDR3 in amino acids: CASSQEPSARGRWDSNQPQHF. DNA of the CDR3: TGCGCCAGCAGCCAAGAACCCTCGGCCAGGGGGAGATGGGATAGCAATCAGCCCCAGCATTTT.

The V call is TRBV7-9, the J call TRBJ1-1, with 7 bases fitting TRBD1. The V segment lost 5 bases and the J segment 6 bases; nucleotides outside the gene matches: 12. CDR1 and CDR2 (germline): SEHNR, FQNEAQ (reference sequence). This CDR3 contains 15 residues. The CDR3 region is CASSLPTGMGAEAFF. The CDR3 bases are TGTGCCAGCAGCCTACCGACAGGGATGGGCGCTGAAGCTTTCTTT.

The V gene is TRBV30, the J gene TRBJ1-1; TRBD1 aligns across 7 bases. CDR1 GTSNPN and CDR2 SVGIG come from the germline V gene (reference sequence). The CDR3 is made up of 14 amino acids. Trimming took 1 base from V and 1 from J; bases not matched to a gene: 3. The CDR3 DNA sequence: TGTGCCTGGAGTGAGGGGGCTTCGAACACTGAAGCTTTCTTT. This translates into CAWSEGASNTEAFF.

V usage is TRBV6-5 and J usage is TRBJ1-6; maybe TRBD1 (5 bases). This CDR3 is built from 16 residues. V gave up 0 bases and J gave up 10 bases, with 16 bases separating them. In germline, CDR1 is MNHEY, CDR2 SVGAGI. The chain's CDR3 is CASSYSIARVSSPLHF. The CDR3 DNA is TGTGCCAGCAGTTACTCGATTGCCAGGGTCAGCTCACCCCTCCACTTT.

This CDR3 reads CASSLDRAYGELFF. CDR3 DNA: TGTGCCAGCAGTCTTGACAGGGCGTACGGGGAGCTGTTTTTT. The rearrangement joins TRBV5-8 to TRBJ2-2; TRBD1 matches at 7 bases. The length of the CDR3 is 14 residues. Trimming removed 5 bases from V and 7 bases from J; junction bases left unmatched: 8. CDR1 and CDR2 from the germline V gene are SGHTS and YDEGEE.